The rows below give T cell receptor beta chains drawn from one sample of a study of Graves' ophthalmopathy and Graves' hyperthyroidism. TCRdb reprocessed the multiplex PCR reads with MiXCR, giving one entry per CDR3 protein. The sample has roughly 600,000 distinct CDR3 sequences; roughly 40% are singletons. Sequencing was carried out using peripheral blood or thyroid tissue (not recorded which). The receptors stem from an adult man with Graves' hyperthyroidism. The CDR3 runs from the conserved cysteine through the conserved F or W. D genes are given only for firm matches. Clone size is shown for a subset of rows, as once, few, many or a class of expanded clone.

TRBD1	TRBV27	TRBJ1-2	NA	CASSTGTGGVGYTF	TGTGCCAGCAGTACCGGGACAGGGGGTGTTGGCTACACCTTC
NA	TRBV9	TRBJ2-2	few	CASSQVWGQPVPGELFF	TGTGCCAGCAGCCAAGTTTGGGGACAACCAGTGCCCGGGGAGCTGTTTTTT
NA	TRBV5-8	TRBJ1-2	many	CASSSWTSINYGYTF	TGTGCCAGCAGCTCTTGGACGAGCATAAACTATGGCTACACCTTC
TRBD1	TRBV10-3	TRBJ1-1	NA	CAIWTGTNTEAFF	TGTGCCATCTGGACAGGGACAAACACTGAAGCTTTCTTT
TRBD1	TRBV10-3	TRBJ1-4	NA	CAISATGGEGATNEKLFF	TGTGCCATCAGTGCAACAGGGGGCGAAGGAGCAACTAATGAAAAACTGTTTTTT
NA	TRBV25-1	TRBJ1-2	NA	CARTVARDGYTF	TGTGCCAGGACGGTGGCGAGGGACGGCTACACCTTC
NA	TRBV2	TRBJ1-6	many	CASSPSGANVSPLHF	TGTGCCAGCTCACCATCGGGGGCGAATGTTTCACCCCTCCACTTT
TRBD1	TRBV24-1	TRBJ2-5	many	CATSDFGQGQETQYF	TGTGCCACCAGTGATTTTGGACAGGGCCAAGAGACCCAGTACTTC
NA	TRBV6-6	TRBJ2-5	NA	CASSIRDSIQETQYF	TGTGCCAGCAGTATCCGGGACTCCATTCAAGAGACCCAGTACTTC
TRBD2	TRBV7-9	TRBJ2-7	NA	CASSGLAGNYEQYF	TGTGCCAGCAGTGGACTAGCGGGAAACTACGAGCAGTACTTC
NA	TRBV5-8	TRBJ2-2	many	CASSLAQGSTGELFF	TGTGCCAGCAGCTTGGCTCAGGGGAGTACCGGGGAGCTGTTTTTT
TRBD1	TRBV7-6	TRBJ2-7	many	CASSLLSGDRYYEQYF	TGTGCCAGCAGCTTATTATCAGGGGACAGATACTACGAGCAGTACTTC
NA	TRBV10-2	TRBJ2-6	many	CASSGGLGANVLTF	TGCGCCAGCAGTGGCGGGCTTGGGGCCAACGTCCTGACTTTC
TRBD2	TRBV10-1	TRBJ2-7	many	CASSEGPAGAYEQYF	TGCGCCAGCAGTGAGGGTCCAGCGGGGGCCTACGAGCAGTACTTC
TRBD1	TRBV27	TRBJ1-5	few	CASSFDRGGNQPQHF	TGTGCCAGCAGCTTCGACAGGGGCGGCAATCAGCCCCAGCATTTT
TRBD1	TRBV29-1	TRBJ2-1	NA	CSVEPDRASSYNEQFF	TGCAGCGTTGAACCGGACAGGGCGAGCTCCTACAATGAGCAGTTCTTC
NA	TRBV6-5	TRBJ1-1	NA	CASSMGGSHEAFF	TGTGCCAGCAGTATGGGGGGGTCGCATGAAGCTTTCTTT
NA	TRBV20-1	TRBJ1-4	many	CSVRDRGEKLFF	TGCAGTGTTCGGGACCGCGGGGAAAAACTGTTTTTT
NA	TRBV12-3/TRBV12-4	TRBJ1-4	many	CASSLVSKEKLFF	TGTGCCAGCAGTTTAGTTTCTAAGGAAAAACTGTTTTTT
TRBD2	TRBV7-9	TRBJ2-5	NA	CASSQARTSGGRQETQYF	TGTGCCAGCAGCCAAGCTCGGACTAGCGGAGGACGACAAGAGACCCAGTACTTC
TRBD1	TRBV5-1	TRBJ1-1	many	CASSLVPGQGVGTEAFF	TGCGCCAGCAGCCTTGTCCCGGGACAGGGTGTCGGCACTGAAGCTTTCTTT
TRBD2	TRBV6-5	TRBJ2-5	few	CASRRHRVAGNGKTQYF	TGTGCCAGCAGACGACACAGGGTAGCGGGGAATGGGAAGACCCAGTACTTC
TRBD2	TRBV2	TRBJ2-3	NA	CASRPGTSGSDTQYF	TGTGCCAGCAGACCCGGGACTAGCGGATCAGATACGCAGTATTTT
TRBD2	TRBV12-3/TRBV12-4	TRBJ2-2	many	CASRRKGLANTGELFF	TGTGCCAGCAGACGAAAAGGACTAGCGAACACCGGGGAGCTGTTTTTT
NA	TRBV14	TRBJ1-2	many	CASSQEVQGGNGYTF	TGTGCCAGCAGCCAAGAAGTACAGGGAGGAAATGGCTACACCTTC
TRBD1	TRBV2	TRBJ2-5	NA	CASWGQAGETQYF	TGTGCCAGCTGGGGACAGGCCGGAGAGACCCAGTACTTC
NA	TRBV20-1	TRBJ2-7	NA	CSARDHGGSGYEQYF	TGCAGTGCTAGAGATCACGGGGGATCTGGGTACGAGCAGTACTTC
TRBD2	TRBV2	TRBJ2-3	many	CASSDFAGGQDTQYF	TGTGCCAGCAGTGATTTTGCGGGGGGCCAGGATACGCAGTATTTT
NA	TRBV7-2	TRBJ2-7	many	CASSLVSGNPSNEQYF	TGTGCCAGCAGCTTAGTCTCGGGGAACCCATCTAACGAGCAGTACTTC
TRBD2	TRBV24-1	TRBJ2-3	once	CAASDSLAGGLTDTQYF	TGTGCCGCCAGTGACTCTCTAGCGGGGGGCCTCACAGATACGCAGTATTTT
TRBD1	TRBV28	TRBJ2-2	NA	CASSPSGGQGTGELFF	TGTGCCAGCAGTCCCTCTGGGGGACAGGGCACCGGGGAGCTGTTTTTT
NA	TRBV7-9	TRBJ1-2	many	CASSDSAGVYYGYTF	TGTGCCAGCAGCGACTCGGCGGGGGTCTACTATGGCTACACCTTC
NA	TRBV10-3	TRBJ2-2	few	CASSYVAGPRTGELFF	TGTGCCAGCAGTTACGTTGCGGGCCCAAGAACCGGGGAGCTGTTTTTT
NA	TRBV7-3	TRBJ2-5	many	CASSPPWDWRQETQYF	TGTGCCAGCAGCCCCCCCTGGGACTGGCGCCAAGAGACCCAGTACTTC
NA	TRBV15	TRBJ1-5	NA	CATNDRSNQPQHF	TGTGCCACGAACGACAGGAGCAATCAGCCCCAGCATTTT
NA	TRBV11-3	TRBJ2-7	many	CASSLDPSREQYF	TGTGCCAGCAGCTTAGATCCGTCTCGGGAGCAGTACTTC
NA	TRBV9	TRBJ2-1	NA	CASSVEREQFF	TGTGCCAGCAGCGTAGAGCGTGAGCAGTTCTTC
TRBD1	TRBV2	TRBJ1-5	many	CASRADRGEQPQHF	TGTGCCAGCAGGGCCGACAGGGGTGAACAGCCCCAGCATTTT
TRBD1	TRBV28	TRBJ1-1	NA	CASRDATGLNTEAFF	TGTGCCAGCAGGGACGCGACAGGGCTGAACACTGAAGCTTTCTTT
NA	TRBV12-3/TRBV12-4	TRBJ1-2	many	CASSLQGSGAYYGYTF	TGTGCCAGCAGTTTACAGGGAAGCGGCGCGTACTATGGCTACACCTTC
TRBD1	TRBV20-1	TRBJ1-1	few	CSARGEGGRNTEAFF	TGCAGTGCTAGAGGCGAAGGGGGCAGGAACACTGAAGCTTTCTTT
TRBD1	TRBV3-1	TRBJ1-3	many	CASSPQGQGTRNTIYF	TGTGCCAGCAGCCCTCAGGGACAGGGAACGAGAAACACCATATATTTT
TRBD1	TRBV6-5	TRBJ2-7	many	CASKPGQETYEQYF	TGTGCCAGCAAACCGGGACAGGAGACCTACGAGCAGTACTTC
TRBD2	TRBV6-1	TRBJ2-7	NA	CASGGTSGLSYEQYF	TGTGCCAGCGGGGGGACTAGCGGGTTATCCTACGAGCAGTACTTC
TRBD1	TRBV10-3	TRBJ2-7	many	CASRRDRDIGYEQYF	TGTGCCAGCAGAAGGGACAGGGACATCGGTTACGAGCAGTACTTC
NA	TRBV5-1	TRBJ1-2	few	CASSLEILPRQTVFESYTF	TGCGCCAGCAGCTTGGAAATACTGCCCCGGCAGACAGTTTTTGAGAGCTACACCTTC
NA	TRBV12-3/TRBV12-4	TRBJ1-1	NA	CASSPGRTTEAFF	TGTGCCAGCAGCCCCGGACGGACCACTGAAGCTTTCTTT
NA	TRBV20-1	TRBJ2-1	once	CSATPDLGNNEQFF	TGCAGTGCTACGCCAGATTTGGGGAACAATGAGCAGTTCTTC
NA	TRBV7-2	TRBJ1-4	many	CASSFLREGMGKLFF	TGTGCCAGCAGCTTTCTTAGAGAAGGGATGGGGAAACTGTTTTTT
NA	TRBV7-3	TRBJ2-2	many	CASSPTGRGNTGELFF	TGTGCCAGCAGCCCGACAGGGCGGGGGAACACCGGGGAGCTGTTTTTT
NA	TRBV12-3/TRBV12-4	TRBJ1-4	many	CASSRGASEKLFF	TGTGCCAGCAGCCGGGGGGCGAGTGAAAAACTGTTTTTT
TRBD1	TRBV12-3/TRBV12-4	TRBJ1-4	many	CASSSTRTGGGEKLFF	TGTGCCAGCAGTTCCACGAGGACAGGGGGCGGCGAAAAACTGTTTTTT
NA	TRBV29-1	TRBJ2-7	many	CSVLISYEQYF	TGCAGCGTCTTAATATCCTACGAGCAGTACTTC
TRBD2	TRBV5-1	TRBJ2-7	few	CASSLQRERREQYF	TGCGCCAGCAGCTTACAGCGGGAGCGGCGCGAGCAGTACTTC
NA	TRBV7-2	TRBJ2-2	once	CASSLGSLANTGEPSF	TGTGCCAGCAGCTTAGGGTCCCTAGCGAACACCGGGGAGCCGTCTTTT
NA	TRBV20-1	TRBJ1-2	many	CSARDERGAGYGYTF	TGCAGTGCTAGAGATGAACGGGGCGCTGGCTATGGCTACACCTTC
TRBD1	TRBV7-9	TRBJ2-1	few	CASRPGTGELNEQFF	TGTGCCAGCAGGCCCGGGACAGGGGAATTGAATGAGCAGTTCTTC
NA	TRBV29-1	TRBJ1-2	NA	CSLNSGRNYGYTF	TGCAGCTTGAACTCAGGGAGGAACTATGGCTACACCTTC
NA	TRBV15	TRBJ1-5	many	CATSRPGSGLQQPQHF	TGTGCCACCAGCAGACCAGGTTCGGGACTTCAGCAGCCCCAGCATTTT
TRBD1	TRBV7-2	TRBJ1-2	once	CAWSHRGSSGYTF	TGTGCCTGGAGTCACAGGGGGAGTAGCGGCTACACCTTC